Included here is one T cell receptor beta chain sequence, with context. These data originate in a study of tumor-infiltrating lymphocytes in primary liver carcinoma. Making TCR beta cDNA involved 400 to 600 ng total RNA and a constant-region primer. Employing slightly modified ARM-PCR, three nested multiplex PCR rounds were run, and these gave rise to the TCR beta libraries. TRBV1-TRBV30 forward primers paired with a C-beta reverse primer drove the first two PCR rounds, around 10 cycles each. TCRdb fed the multiplex PCR reads into MiXCR, producing one record per CDR3 protein. The sample gives fewer than 250,000 distinct CDR3 sequences, about 61% of which show up once; roughly 7% is in the top ten. The CDR3 is 15 amino acids. Germline loops: CDR1 MNHNY, CDR2 SVGAGI (reference sequence). Unsorted whole blood supplied the blood RNA, and germline DNA was isolated too.

The source material was peripheral blood. This clonotype was sampled from a woman aged 55-69 years with primary liver carcinoma and hepatitis B virus infection. The J gene is TRBJ2-1, the V gene TRBV6-6; 8 bases line up with TRBD2. The CDR3 region has the DNA TGTGTCCGCAGGTCCGGGGGGGAGGGCTTAAATGAGCAGTTCTTC. Residues: CVRRSGGEGLNEQFF.